The 30 T cell receptor beta chains listed next were all sequenced from one sample in a study of blood T cell repertoires in COVID-19. This table comes from immunoSEQ multiplex PCR, and its TCRdb copy is limited to in-frame clones, with some not included. The sample has roughly 140,000 clones; approximately 84% are singletons. What was sequenced was peripheral blood. The receptors derive from a human donor in a cohort sampled during active COVID-19.

This chain joins TRBV14 and TRBJ1-4; the D gene is possibly TRBD1 (5 bases). CDR1 and CDR2 from the germline V gene are SGHDN and FVKESK. V lost 2 bases and J lost 0, with 16 bases in between. The CDR3 loop spans 18 amino acids. CDR3 residues: CASSQFRGIGATNEKLFF. CDR3 bases: TGTGCCAGCAGCCAATTCCGGGGGATAGGCGCAACTAATGAAAAACTGTTTTTT.

The rearrangement uses TRBV9 and TRBJ2-3, with TRBD2 as a possible D gene (5 bases). The CDR3 runs to 14 residues. Germline values: CDR1 SGDLS, CDR2 YYNGEE. The ends were cut back, 4 bases at V and 1 base at J, with 10 bases in the middle. CDR3 sequence (DNA): TGTGCCAGCAGCCCCTTCGGGGGCACAGATACGCAGTATTTT. This gives the protein CASSPFGGTDTQYF.

This chain joins TRBV5-4 and TRBJ2-1; TRBD1 matches 8 bases. V shed 4 bases and J 7 bases; nucleotides not matched to a gene: 4. The V gene's germline CDR1 is SGHNT and CDR2 YYREEE (reference sequence). This CDR3 is built from 13 residues. CDR3 coding DNA: TGTGCCAGCAGCCAGGACAGGGCTAATGAGCAGTTCTTC. Amino acid sequence: CASSQDRANEQFF.

The rearrangement uses TRBV30 and TRBJ1-5; no clear D. The ends were cut back, 0 bases at V and 7 bases at J, with 16 bases in the middle. From germline, CDR1 is GTSNPN and CDR2 SVGIG (reference sequence). This CDR3 comprises 15 residues. Written as DNA, the CDR3 is TGTGCCTGGAGTGTAGGTGGGCCTACTCAGCAGCCCCAGCATTTT. Translated: CAWSVGGPTQQPQHF.

This chain links TRBV6-1 with TRBJ1-3; 11 bases are shared with TRBD1. Germline V gene lookup returns CDR1 MNHNS and CDR2 SASEGT. V lost 3 bases to trimming and J lost 0 bases; unmatched junction nucleotides: 4. CDR3 length equals 17 residues. The CDR3 DNA follows: TGTGCCAGCAGTGACACCGGGACAGGGGGCTCTGGAAACACCATATATTTT. Translated: CASSDTGTGGSGNTIYF.

The V gene is TRBV6-5, the J gene TRBJ2-5; possible D gene TRBD2, 6 bases. Trimming shortened V by 2 bases and J by 5 bases, and 9 bases separated the two germline ends. Germline loops: CDR1 MNHEY, CDR2 SVGAGI. The CDR3 is made up of 13 amino acids. The CDR3 sequence: CASSYKLAETQYF. The CDR3 coding sequence is TGTGCCAGCAGTTACAAACTAGCTGAGACCCAGTACTTC.

The gene calls are TRBV29-1 and TRBJ2-5, with D hard to call. Germline V gene data show CDR1 as SQVTM and CDR2 as ANQGSEA. The CDR3 has 10 residues. V was shortened by 8 bases and J by 3 bases, with 7 bases between the two germline ends. The CDR3 DNA follows: TGCAGCATATTTGAAGAGACCCAGTACTTC. Protein sequence: CSIFEETQYF.

About this clone: The sample holds other DNA sequences that translate to the same CDR3. The chain links TRBV6-5 to TRBJ2-1; 14 bases are a match to TRBD2. The CDR3 contains 15 residues. V lost 6 bases and J lost 4; bases outside the gene matches: 2. CDR1 and CDR2 (germline): MNHEY, SVGAGI. The CDR3 DNA is TGTGCCAGCAGCCGGACTAGCGGGGGGTACAATGAGCAGTTCTTC. Translating gives CASSRTSGGYNEQFF.

The rearrangement links TRBV19 to TRBJ2-3; TRBD2 aligns across 10 bases. V was clipped by 6 bases and J by 2 bases; unmatched bases: 8. This CDR3 is 16 amino acids long. CDR1 and CDR2 from the germline V gene are LNHDA and SQIVND (reference sequence). The CDR3 region is CASRPGTSVLTDTQYF. CDR3 DNA sequence: TGTGCCAGTAGACCCGGGACTAGCGTTCTCACAGATACGCAGTATTTT. The full variable domain, its missing parts supplied by reference TRBV19 and TRBJ2-3, is DGGITQSPKYLFRKEGQNVTLSCEQNLNHDAMYWYRQDPGQGLRLIYYSQIVNDFQKGDIAEGYSVSREKKESFPLTVTSAQKNPTAFYLCASRPGTSVLTDTQYFGPGTRLTVL.

The V and J genes are TRBV11-1 and TRBJ1-2, with TRBD1 identical over 7 bases. Germline CDR1 SGHAT, CDR2 FQDESV (reference sequence). CDR3 length: 13 amino acids. The V gene end was trimmed by 5 bases and the J gene end by 3 bases; junction bases not matched to a gene: 3. The CDR3: CASSHGTDYGYTF. The CDR3 coding sequence is TGTGCCAGCAGCCACGGGACAGACTATGGCTACACCTTC.

CDR3: CASSLAAYPLHF. The CDR3, as DNA: TGTGCCAGCAGTTTGGCGGCGTATCCCCTCCACTTT. This sequence joins TRBV28 and TRBJ1-6; D uncertain. The CDR3 length is 12 residues. Trimming removed 3 bases at V and 13 bases at J, with 10 bases between. Per germline, CDR1 MDHEN and CDR2 SYDVKM.

V gene TRBV6-1 combines with J gene TRBJ2-4; a possible D gene is TRBD1 (6 bases). The CDR3 sequence is 17 residues long. The V gene's germline CDR1 is MNHNS and CDR2 SASEGT. With 1 base removed from V and 8 bases from J, the gap between germline ends came to 21 bases. CDR3 in amino acids: CASSEDGWGPGQYIQYF. CDR3 bases: TGTGCCAGCAGTGAAGATGGTTGGGGGCCCGGTCAATACATTCAGTACTTC.

The chain uses TRBV12-3 or TRBV12-4 and TRBJ1-3; no definite D call. The V end was cut by 8 bases, the J end by 14 bases, with 16 bases between. CDR3 length equals 11 residues. In nucleotides, the CDR3 is TGTGCCAGCCGCCGGCTTGAACAGCTATATTTT. Translating gives CASRRLEQLYF.

The rearrangement joins TRBV7-3 to TRBJ1-6, with D possibly TRBD1 on 6 matching bases. CDR3 length equals 14 residues. Germline assignment: CDR1 SGHTA and CDR2 FQGTGA. V was trimmed by 6 bases and J by 7 bases, leaving 13 bases between them. CDR3 bases: TGTGCCAGCAGGTTTGGACAGCACAATTCACCCCTCCACTTT. Amino acid sequence: CASRFGQHNSPLHF.

This chain connects TRBV2 to TRBJ2-7; TRBD2 matches 8 bases. The CDR3 covers 13 residues. The V gene's germline CDR1 is SNHLY and CDR2 FYNNEI. Trimming took 7 bases from V and 7 from J; bases not matched to a gene: 9. The CDR3 region has the DNA TGTGCCAGCAAATCGACTAGCGTAGGAGAGCAGTACTTC. Translation gives CASKSTSVGEQYF.

This chain uses TRBV4-1 with TRBJ2-3; tentatively, D is TRBD2 (6 bases). V lost 1 base and J 10 bases, leaving 18 bases between the germline ends. CDR1 is MGHRA, CDR2 YSYEKL, per germline. CDR3 size: 15 residues. The CDR3 reads CASSQGGRGEDAQYF. CDR3 in DNA: TGCGCCAGCAGCCAAGGAGGTAGAGGGGAGGATGCGCAGTATTTT.

The CDR3 sequence: CASSENIRDRGNTEAFF. CDR3 coding DNA: TGTGCCAGCAGTGAAAATATTCGGGACAGGGGGAACACTGAAGCTTTCTTT. This chain links TRBV6-1 with TRBJ1-1, with 10 bases identical to TRBD1. This CDR3 contains 17 residues. The germline V gene has CDR1 MNHNS and CDR2 SASEGT. V was pared by 2 bases and J by 1 base, with 7 bases of the junction left unmatched.

The J gene is TRBJ2-5, the V gene TRBV5-1, with TRBD2 matching 7 bases. Germline CDR1 reads SGHRS; CDR2 reads YFSETQ. The length of the CDR3 is 16 residues. The junction had 14 bases not matched to a gene; V was cut back by 4 bases and J by 5 bases. For the CDR3, the DNA is TGCGCCAGCAGCATGCAAGGGAGGGTGACGGGGGAGACCCAGTACTTC. Residues: CASSMQGRVTGETQYF.

The rearrangement uses TRBV4-3 and TRBJ2-1; 11 bases fit TRBD2. Germline trimming cut 1 base from V and 6 bases from J; bases unmatched to any gene: 11. The CDR3 sequence is 18 residues long. Germline V gene lookup returns CDR1 LGHNA and CDR2 YSLEER. Here the CDR3 DNA reads TGCGCCAGCAGCCAAGGAACCGGGACTAGCGGAGCCCTCAATGAGCAGTTCTTC. Protein product: CASSQGTGTSGALNEQFF.

The J gene is TRBJ1-6, the V gene TRBV12-3 or TRBV12-4, with D tentatively TRBD1 (6 bases). This CDR3 comprises 13 residues. With 5 bases removed from V and 14 bases from J, the gap between germline ends came to 16 bases. For the CDR3, the DNA is TGTGCCAGCAGTCCCCGACAGGCATGGGCCCTCCACTTT. This translates into CASSPRQAWALHF.

A few counts support this clone. The J gene is TRBJ2-6, the V gene TRBV15; perhaps TRBD1 as D (5 bases). Trimming took 5 bases from V and 2 from J, leaving 13 bases between them. The CDR3 runs to 16 residues. CDR1 and CDR2 (germline): LNHNV, YYDKDF (reference sequence). DNA of the CDR3: TGTGCCACCAGCCTGCTCTCAGGGACTGGGGCCAACGTCCTGACTTTC. Its protein is CATSLLSGTGANVLTF.

The chain carries TRBV2 and TRBJ2-4; 8 bases align to TRBD1. V was pared by 1 base and J by 7 bases, with 3 bases of the junction left unmatched. Germline V gene sequence: CDR1 SNHLY, CDR2 FYNNEI. This CDR3 region has 14 residues. The CDR3 loop is CASSEVQGANIQYF. CDR3 nucleotide sequence: TGTGCCAGCAGTGAAGTCCAGGGGGCTAACATTCAGTACTTC.

The gene calls are TRBV5-6 and TRBJ1-6; 9 bases fit TRBD1. Per germline, CDR1 SGHDT and CDR2 YYEEEE. The CDR3 runs 14 residues. V lost 3 bases and J lost 7; bases outside the gene matches: 2. CDR3 region: CASSWGTGNSPLHF. The CDR3 region has the DNA TGTGCCAGCAGCTGGGGGACAGGGAATTCACCCCTCCACTTT.

This clone was found a few times. The chain employs TRBV19 and TRBJ1-5; 7 bases line up with TRBD1. Germline-derived CDR1 and CDR2 are LNHDA and SQIVND (reference sequence). The junction had 10 bases not matched to a gene; V was cut back by 7 bases and J by 7 bases. CDR3 size: 14 residues. The CDR3 spells CASTYTGVGQPQHF. The DNA for the CDR3 is TGTGCCAGTACCTACACAGGGGTGGGGCAGCCCCAGCATTTT.

The chain carries TRBV3-1 (or the pseudogene TRBV3-2) and TRBJ2-3; possibly TRBD2 for D (7 bases). Trimming left V 5 bases short and J 4 bases short, with 25 bases between. Germline V gene sequence: CDR1 LGHDT, CDR2 YNNKEL (reference sequence). The CDR3 sequence is 18 residues long. The CDR3 loop is CASSVEGRGGRLADTQYF. The CDR3 DNA reads as TGTGCCAGCAGCGTCGAAGGGAGGGGGGGCCGGTTGGCAGATACGCAGTATTTT.

The V gene is TRBV19, the J gene TRBJ1-2; 9 bases align to TRBD1. The CDR3 contains 13 residues. Per the germline V gene, CDR1 is LNHDA and CDR2 is SQIVND (reference sequence). The V gene end was trimmed by 6 bases and the J gene end by 3 bases; junction bases not matched to a gene: 2. In nucleotides, the CDR3 is TGTGCCAGTAGGAGGGACAGGGACTATGGCTACACCTTC. Amino acids: CASRRDRDYGYTF.

The count of this clone is one. The gene calls are TRBV5-6 and TRBJ1-5; a possible D gene is TRBD1 (5 bases). V lost 1 base to trimming and J lost 0 bases, with 11 bases between them. Germline loops: CDR1 SGHDT, CDR2 YYEEEE. The CDR3 extends over 16 amino acids. The CDR3 bases are TGTGCCAGCAGCTTGTTGACAGCAAGTAGCAATCAGCCCCAGCATTTT. Protein: CASSLLTASSNQPQHF.

This rearrangement joins TRBV5-6 to TRBJ1-2; maybe TRBD1 (5 bases). Trimming pared 2 bases from V and 3 bases from J, leaving 17 bases between. CDR3 length: 16 amino acids. CDR1 is SGHDT and CDR2 is YYEEEE in the germline V gene. CDR3 DNA: TGTGCCAGCAGCTTTGGGGCAGAGCCGTTCGACTATGGCTACACCTTC. Protein: CASSFGAEPFDYGYTF.

The chain links TRBV4-2 to TRBJ1-2; TRBD1 matches at 8 bases. V was pared by 2 bases and J by 4 bases, with 6 bases of the junction left unmatched. CDR1 is LGHNA, CDR2 YNFKEQ, per germline. The CDR3 is 15 residues long. The CDR3 DNA follows: TGTGCCAGCAGCCAATCAGGGGGCTCGGTCTATGGCTACACCTTC. It encodes CASSQSGGSVYGYTF.

The rearrangement links TRBV28 to TRBJ2-5, with 8 bases matching TRBD2. Germline V gene lookup returns CDR1 MDHEN and CDR2 SYDVKM. The CDR3 has 16 amino acids. Trimming took 2 bases from V and 0 from J; bases not matched to a gene: 5. The DNA for the CDR3 is TGTGCCAGCAGTTTAACTAGCGGCGTGAACCAAGAGACCCAGTACTTC. As protein: CASSLTSGVNQETQYF. The full variable domain, rest sourced from reference TRBV28 and TRBJ2-5, is DVKVTQSSRYLVKRTGEKVFLECVQDMDHENMFWYRQDPGLGLRLIYFSYDVKMKEKGDIPEGYSVSREKKERFSLILESASTNQTSMYLCASSLTSGVNQETQYFGPGTRLLVL.